A single count supports the clone carrying this T cell receptor (beta chain). This sample stems from a study of T cell changes during pregnancy in multiple sclerosis. TCRdb keeps only in-frame clones here, not all; method: immunoSEQ multiplex PCR. The sample carries approximately 63,000 clones, 75% to 95% recorded once. The CDR3 runs to 14 residues. V was clipped by 5 bases and J by 4 bases; unmatched bases: 4. Germline CDR1 reads MNHEY; CDR2 reads SVGAGI. J is TRBJ2-1 and V is TRBV6-5; 8 positions agree with TRBD2. The receptor comes from a female donor in good health, enrolled as a control in a pregnancy study. Sequences were derived from peripheral blood, sampled in the third trimester of pregnancy. The CDR3 region has the DNA TGTGCCAGCAGTCCCGGGGGGGCGTACAATGAGCAGTTCTTC. Its translation is CASSPGGAYNEQFF.